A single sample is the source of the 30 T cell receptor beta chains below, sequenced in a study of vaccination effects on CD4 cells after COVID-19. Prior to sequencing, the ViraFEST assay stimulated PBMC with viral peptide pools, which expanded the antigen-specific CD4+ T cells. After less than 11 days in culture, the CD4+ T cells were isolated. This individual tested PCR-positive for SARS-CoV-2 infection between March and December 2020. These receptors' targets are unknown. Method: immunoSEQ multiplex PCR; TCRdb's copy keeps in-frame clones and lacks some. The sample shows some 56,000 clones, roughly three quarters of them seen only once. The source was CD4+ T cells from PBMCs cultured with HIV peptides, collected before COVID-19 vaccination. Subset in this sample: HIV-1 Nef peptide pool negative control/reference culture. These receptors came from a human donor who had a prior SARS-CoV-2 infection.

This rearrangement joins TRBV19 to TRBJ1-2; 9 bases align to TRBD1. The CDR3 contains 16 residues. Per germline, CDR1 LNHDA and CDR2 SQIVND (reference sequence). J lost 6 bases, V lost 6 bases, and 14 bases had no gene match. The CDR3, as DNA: TGTGCCAGTAGGCGGGACAGGGATGCGGGGATTGATGGCTACACCTTC. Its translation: CASRRDRDAGIDGYTF.

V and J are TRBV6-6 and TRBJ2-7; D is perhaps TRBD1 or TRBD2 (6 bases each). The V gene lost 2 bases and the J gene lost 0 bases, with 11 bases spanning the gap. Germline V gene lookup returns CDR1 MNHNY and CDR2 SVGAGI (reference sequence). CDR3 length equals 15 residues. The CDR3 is CASSYGRGASYEQYF. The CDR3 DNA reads TGTGCCAGCAGTTACGGAAGGGGGGCCTCCTACGAGCAGTACTTC.

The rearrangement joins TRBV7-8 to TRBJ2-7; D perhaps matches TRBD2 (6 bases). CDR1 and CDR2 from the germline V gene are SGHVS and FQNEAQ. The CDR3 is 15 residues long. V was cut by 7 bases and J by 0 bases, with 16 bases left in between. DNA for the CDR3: TGTGCCAGCACACGGGGAGGTAGCGACTCCTACGAGCAGTACTTC. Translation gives CASTRGGSDSYEQYF.

The CDR3 protein is CASSEAPAPYGYTF. CDR3 DNA: TGTGCCAGCAGTGAAGCCCCTGCCCCTTATGGCTACACCTTC. The rearrangement links TRBV6-1 to TRBJ1-2; D unresolved. The ends were cut back, 0 bases at V and 5 bases at J, with 10 bases in the middle. The CDR3 is made up of 14 amino acids. CDR1 and CDR2 from the germline V gene are MNHNS and SASEGT.

The CDR3 spells CASSSRQGDGNTIYF. Here the CDR3 DNA reads TGTGCCAGCAGCTCAAGACAGGGCGACGGAAACACCATATATTTT. The chain recombines TRBV5-4 with TRBJ1-3; the match to TRBD1 covers 7 bases. CDR1 and CDR2 from the germline V gene are SGHNT and YYREEE (reference sequence). The CDR3 contains 15 residues. V dropped 3 bases and J dropped 4; count of bases not matched to a gene: 7.

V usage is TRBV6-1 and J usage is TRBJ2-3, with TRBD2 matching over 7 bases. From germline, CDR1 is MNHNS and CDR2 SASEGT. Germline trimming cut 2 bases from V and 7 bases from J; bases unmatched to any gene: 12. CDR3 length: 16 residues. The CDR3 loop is CASSERAGVEGYTQYF. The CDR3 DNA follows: TGTGCCAGCAGTGAACGGGCGGGGGTAGAAGGGTATACGCAGTATTTT.

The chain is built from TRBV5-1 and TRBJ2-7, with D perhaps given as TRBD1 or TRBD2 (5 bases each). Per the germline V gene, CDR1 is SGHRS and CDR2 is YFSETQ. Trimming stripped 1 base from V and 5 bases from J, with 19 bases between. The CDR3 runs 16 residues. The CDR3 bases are TGCGCCAGCAGCTTGTCCCTATCGGGGCAGAACCACGAGCAGTACTTC. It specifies CASSLSLSGQNHEQYF. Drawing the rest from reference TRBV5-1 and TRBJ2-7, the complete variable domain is KAGVTQTPRYLIKTRGQQVTLSCSPISGHRSVSWYQQTPGQGLQFLFEYFSETQRNKGNFPGRFSGRQFSNSRSEMNVSTLELGDSALYLCASSLSLSGQNHEQYFGPGTRLTVT.

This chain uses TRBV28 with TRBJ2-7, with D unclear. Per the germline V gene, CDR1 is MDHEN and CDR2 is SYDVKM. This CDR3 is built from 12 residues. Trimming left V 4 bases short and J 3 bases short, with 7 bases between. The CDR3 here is CASSSGFYEQYF. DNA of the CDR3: TGTGCCAGCAGTTCAGGATTCTACGAGCAGTACTTC.

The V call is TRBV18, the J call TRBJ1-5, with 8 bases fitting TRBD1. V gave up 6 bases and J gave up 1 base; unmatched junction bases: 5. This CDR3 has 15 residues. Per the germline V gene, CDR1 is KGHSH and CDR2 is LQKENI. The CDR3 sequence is CASSLGQGSNQPQHF. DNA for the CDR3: TGTGCCAGCTCCCTCGGACAGGGAAGCAATCAGCCCCAGCATTTT.

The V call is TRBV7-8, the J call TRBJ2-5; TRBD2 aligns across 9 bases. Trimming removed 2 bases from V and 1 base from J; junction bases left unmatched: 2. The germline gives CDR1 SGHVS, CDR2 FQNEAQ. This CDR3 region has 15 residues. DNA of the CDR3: TGTGCCAGCAGCTTAACTAGCGGGTTCCAAGAGACCCAGTACTTC. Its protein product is CASSLTSGFQETQYF.

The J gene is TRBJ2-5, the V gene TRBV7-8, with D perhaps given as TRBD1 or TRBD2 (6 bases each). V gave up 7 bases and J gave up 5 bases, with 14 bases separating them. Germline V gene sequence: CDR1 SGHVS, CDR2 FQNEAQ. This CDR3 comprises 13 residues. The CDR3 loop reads CASIRGGQETQYF. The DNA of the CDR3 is TGTGCCAGCATCCGGGGAGGACAGGAGACCCAGTACTTC.

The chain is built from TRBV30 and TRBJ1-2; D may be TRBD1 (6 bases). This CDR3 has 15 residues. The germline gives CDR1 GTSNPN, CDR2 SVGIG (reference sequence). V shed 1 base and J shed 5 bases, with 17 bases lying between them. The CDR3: CAWSDYKGGGYGYTF. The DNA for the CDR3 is TGTGCCTGGAGTGATTATAAGGGGGGAGGATATGGCTACACCTTC.

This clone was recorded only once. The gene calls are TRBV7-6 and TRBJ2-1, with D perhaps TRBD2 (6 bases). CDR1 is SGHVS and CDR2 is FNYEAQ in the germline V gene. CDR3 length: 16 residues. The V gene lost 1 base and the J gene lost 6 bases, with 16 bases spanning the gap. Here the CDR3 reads CASSLVRTTRINEQFF. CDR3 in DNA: TGTGCCAGCAGCTTAGTAAGGACTACCCGGATCAATGAGCAGTTCTTC. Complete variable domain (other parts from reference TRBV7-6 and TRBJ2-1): GAGVSQSPRYKVTKRGQDVALRCDPISGHVSLYWYRQALGQGPEFLTYFNYEAQQDKSGLPNDRFSAERPEGSISTLTIQRTEQRDSAMYRCASSLVRTTRINEQFFGPGTRLTVL.

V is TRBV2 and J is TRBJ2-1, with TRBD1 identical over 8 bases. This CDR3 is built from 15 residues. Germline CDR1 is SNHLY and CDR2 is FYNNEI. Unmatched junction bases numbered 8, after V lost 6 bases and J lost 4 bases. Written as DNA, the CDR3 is TGTGCCAGCAGCCCTTCAGGGGGCATATACAATGAGCAGTTCTTC. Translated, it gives CASSPSGGIYNEQFF.

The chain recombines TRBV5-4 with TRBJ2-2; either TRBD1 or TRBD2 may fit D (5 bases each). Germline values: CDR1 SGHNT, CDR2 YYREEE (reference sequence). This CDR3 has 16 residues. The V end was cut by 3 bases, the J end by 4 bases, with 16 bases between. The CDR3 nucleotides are TGTGCCAGCAGCTCCCTTTCTCGGGGACCCACCGGGGAGCTGTTTTTT. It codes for CASSSLSRGPTGELFF.

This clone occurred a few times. CDR3 sequence reads: CASSRGGDPNRNYGYTF. The CDR3 DNA is TGTGCCAGCAGTCGGGGAGGAGACCCGAACAGGAACTATGGCTACACCTTC. The chain is built from TRBV27 and TRBJ1-2; D is perhaps TRBD1 (5 bases). V was pared by 5 bases and J by 2 bases, with 21 bases between. The germline CDR1 and CDR2 sequences are MNHEY and SMNVEV (reference sequence). This CDR3 has 17 residues.

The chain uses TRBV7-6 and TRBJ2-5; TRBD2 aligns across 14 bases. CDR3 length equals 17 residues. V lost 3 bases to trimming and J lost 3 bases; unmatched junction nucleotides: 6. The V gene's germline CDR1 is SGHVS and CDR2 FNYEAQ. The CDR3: CASSFGGGLAGEETQYF. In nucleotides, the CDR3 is TGTGCCAGCAGCTTCGGGGGGGGACTAGCGGGGGAAGAGACCCAGTACTTC.

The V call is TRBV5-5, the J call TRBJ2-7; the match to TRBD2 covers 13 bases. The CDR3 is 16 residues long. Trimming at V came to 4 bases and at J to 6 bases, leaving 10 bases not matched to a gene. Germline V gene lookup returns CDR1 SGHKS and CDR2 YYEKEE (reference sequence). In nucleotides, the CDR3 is TGTGCCAGCAGCCTAGAACTAGCGGGAGGGCCGGCCGAGCAGTACTTC. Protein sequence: CASSLELAGGPAEQYF.

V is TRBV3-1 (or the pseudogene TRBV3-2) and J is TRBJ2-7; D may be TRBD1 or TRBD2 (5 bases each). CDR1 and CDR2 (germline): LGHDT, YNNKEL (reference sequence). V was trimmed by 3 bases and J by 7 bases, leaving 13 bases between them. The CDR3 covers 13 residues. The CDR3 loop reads CASSQGWGKEQYF. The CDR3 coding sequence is TGTGCCAGCAGCCAGGGCTGGGGGAAGGAGCAGTACTTC.

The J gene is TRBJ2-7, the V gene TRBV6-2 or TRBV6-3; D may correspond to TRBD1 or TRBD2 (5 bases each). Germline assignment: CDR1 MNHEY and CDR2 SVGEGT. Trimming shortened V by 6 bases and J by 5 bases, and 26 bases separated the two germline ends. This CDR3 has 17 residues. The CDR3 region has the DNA TGTGCCAGCAGCAAGATAGACCGGGACCCACCTGGGAACGAGCAGTACTTC. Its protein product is CASSKIDRDPPGNEQYF.

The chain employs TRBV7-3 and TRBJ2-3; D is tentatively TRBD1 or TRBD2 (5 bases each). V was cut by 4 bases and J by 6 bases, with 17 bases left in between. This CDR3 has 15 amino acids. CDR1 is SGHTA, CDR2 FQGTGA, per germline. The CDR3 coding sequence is TGTGCCAGCAGCTCTACCGGGGCTAAGGGCGATACGCAGTATTTT. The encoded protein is CASSSTGAKGDTQYF.

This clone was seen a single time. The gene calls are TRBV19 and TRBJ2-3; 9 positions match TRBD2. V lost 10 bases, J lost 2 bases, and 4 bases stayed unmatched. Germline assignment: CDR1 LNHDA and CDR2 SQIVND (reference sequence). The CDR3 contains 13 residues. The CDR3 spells CATQRGDTDTQYF. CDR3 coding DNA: TGTGCCACCCAGCGGGGGGACACAGATACGCAGTATTTT.

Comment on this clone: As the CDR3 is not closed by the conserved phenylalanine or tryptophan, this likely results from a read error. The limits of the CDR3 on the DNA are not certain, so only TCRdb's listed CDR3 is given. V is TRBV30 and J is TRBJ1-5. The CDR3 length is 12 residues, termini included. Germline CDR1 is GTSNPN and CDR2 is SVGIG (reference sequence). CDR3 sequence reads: CAWSRIVQAGRG.

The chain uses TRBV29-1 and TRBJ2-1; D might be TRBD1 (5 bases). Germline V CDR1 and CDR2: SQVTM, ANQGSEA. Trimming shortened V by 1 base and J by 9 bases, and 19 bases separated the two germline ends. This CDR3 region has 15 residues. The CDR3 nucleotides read TGCAGCGTTGAAGGGGCCTCCACTGGGGCGGCTGAGCAGTTCTTC. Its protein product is CSVEGASTGAAEQFF.

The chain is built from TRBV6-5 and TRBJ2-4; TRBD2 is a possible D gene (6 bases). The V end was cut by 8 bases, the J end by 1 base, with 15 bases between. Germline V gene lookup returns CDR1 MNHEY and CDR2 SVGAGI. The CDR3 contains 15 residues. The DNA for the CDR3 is TGTGCCAGCCATGGAGGGGCTGGGGCCAAAAACATTCAGTACTTC. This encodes CASHGGAGAKNIQYF.

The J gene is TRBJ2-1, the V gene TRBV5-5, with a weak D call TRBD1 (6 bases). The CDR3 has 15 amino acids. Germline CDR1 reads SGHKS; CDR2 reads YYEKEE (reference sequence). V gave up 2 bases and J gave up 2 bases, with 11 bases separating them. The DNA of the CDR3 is TGTGCCAGCAGCTTTAGAGGGGGAACCTACAATGAGCAGTTCTTC. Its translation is CASSFRGGTYNEQFF.

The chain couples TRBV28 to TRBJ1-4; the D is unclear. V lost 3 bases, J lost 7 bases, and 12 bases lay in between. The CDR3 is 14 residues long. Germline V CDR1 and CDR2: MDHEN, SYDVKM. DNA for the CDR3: TGTGCCAGCAGTTTCCGAGGGTATGGTGAAAAACTGTTTTTT. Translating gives CASSFRGYGEKLFF.

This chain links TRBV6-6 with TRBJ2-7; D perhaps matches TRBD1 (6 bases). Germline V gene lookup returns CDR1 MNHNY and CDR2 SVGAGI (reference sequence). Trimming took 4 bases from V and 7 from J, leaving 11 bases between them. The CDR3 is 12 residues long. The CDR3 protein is CASSLQGREQYF. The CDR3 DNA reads TGTGCCAGCAGTTTACAGGGTAGGGAGCAGTACTTC.

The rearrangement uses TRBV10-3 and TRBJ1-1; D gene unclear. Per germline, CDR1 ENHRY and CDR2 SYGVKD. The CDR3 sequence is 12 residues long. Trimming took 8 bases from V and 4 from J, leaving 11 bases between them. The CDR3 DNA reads TGTGCCATCTCGGGCCGGGGCACTGAAGCTTTCTTT. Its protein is CAISGRGTEAFF.

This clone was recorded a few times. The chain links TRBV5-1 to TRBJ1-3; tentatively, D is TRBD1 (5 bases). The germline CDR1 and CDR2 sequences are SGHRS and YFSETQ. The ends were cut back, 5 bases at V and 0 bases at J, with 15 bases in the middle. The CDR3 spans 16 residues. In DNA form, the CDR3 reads TGCGCCAGCAGAACAGGACCTCGTAACTCTGGAAACACCATATATTTT. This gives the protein CASRTGPRNSGNTIYF.